The source of this T cell receptor beta chain is a study of blood T cell repertoires in COVID-19. Only one count was recorded for this clone. The junction and the germline gene differ at one end; a read error may be behind it. This CDR3 contains 16 residues. Per germline, CDR1 SSHAT and CDR2 FNYEAQ (reference sequence). Participants were placed into cohorts based on the clinical history they reported. How the authors handled the data: Reference gene primer amplification yielded estimated nucleated cell counts. The repertoire was sequenced with immunoSEQ multiplex PCR; TCRdb's copy has only in-frame clones and lacks some. V and J calls and clone size come straight from that table; D and trimming were deduced from the DNA. The table includes hundreds of thousands of clones, around 91% detected once.

V and J are TRBV7-7 and TRBJ2-1; possible D gene TRBD1, 6 bases. The sample comprised PBMCs or T cells enriched from blood (not recorded which). This TCR was recovered from a woman aged 18-29 years who had recovered from COVID-19. The CDR3 bases are TGTGCTAGCAGCTGGGGGCCTCAGAGCTCCTACAATGAGCAGTTCTTC. Its protein product is CASSWGPQSSYNEQFF.